This T cell receptor (beta chain) is from a study of cytomegalovirus exposure and HLA in healthy donors. Study-wide results and limits: A later analysis by the authors found several of the most significant clusters apparently linked to common viral pathogens.

PCR amplification relied on 60 Vbeta primers (plus 13 Jbeta primers). Method: immunoSEQ multiplex PCR; TCRdb's copy keeps in-frame clones and lacks some. There are roughly 190,000 clones in the sample; 80% occur only once, and 1.1% lies in the top ten. CDR1 SGHTA and CDR2 FQGNSA come from the germline V gene. The CDR3 contains 14 residues. V was clipped by 6 bases and J by 1 base, with 7 bases between them. Comments on this clone: Its antigen is still unknown.

Sequencing was done on a sample of PBMCs. This clonotype was obtained from a middle-aged woman in good health and CMV-seronegative. The chain recombines TRBV7-2 with TRBJ2-6, with D perhaps matching TRBD1 (5 bases). CDR3 bases: TGTGCCAGCAGGTCAGGGTCTGGGGCCAACGTCCTGACTTTC. Residues: CASRSGSGANVLTF.